Sequencing of this T cell receptor beta chain was carried out in a study of CD8 T cells in Susac syndrome. This CDR3 spans 17 amino acids. From germline, CDR1 is SGHDT and CDR2 YYEEEE. V was trimmed by 3 bases and J by 2 bases, leaving 19 bases between them. Sequencing of TCR beta, carried out with a high-throughput approach, was applied to CD8+ and CD4+ T cells from the blood. The authors negatively isolated CD8+ and CD4+ T cells and FACS-enriched TEMRA cells. RNA amounts of roughly 0.5 to 1 ug underwent reverse transcription with random hexamers. TCRdb fed the immunoSEQ multiplex PCR reads into MiXCR, producing one record per CDR3 protein. The profile shows 150,000 to 200,000 distinct CDR3 sequences, around 93% of them singletons.

V and J are TRBV5-6 and TRBJ2-3; D might be TRBD2 (5 bases). The sequencing input was CD4+ T cells from PBMCs. This receptor was obtained from a human donor in good health. In nucleotides, the CDR3 is TGTGCCAGCAGCTCCATTTTTGCGGGCCAGCCCACAGATACGCAGTATTTT. Translated: CASSSIFAGQPTDTQYF.